The TCR beta chain under discussion was sequenced for a study of somatic mutations in cytotoxic T cells in rheumatoid arthritis. About this clone: The target antigen is unknown.

The CDR3 length is 14 residues. Germline V gene lookup returns CDR1 SNHLY and CDR2 FYNNEI. The V and J ends lost 6 bases and 7 bases, in that order; junction bases with no gene match: 5. Sequencing used immunoSEQ multiplex PCR; TCRdb keeps in-frame clones, though not all of them. The sample lists about 17,000 clones, roughly 70% seen once, with about 5.4% in the top ten. The study, taken as a whole, reports: Comparison of CD8+ T-cell clonality between rheumatoid arthritis patients and age-matched healthy controls yielded no significant difference. The targets (antigens) of the expanded CD8+ clones were not known.

The clonotype originates from a man in his sixties in good health. The specimen sequenced was CD8+ T cells sorted from blood. V usage is TRBV2 and J usage is TRBJ1-5; 11 nucleotides line up with TRBD1. CDR3 nucleotide sequence: TGTGCCAGCAGGGGGGACAGGGGGGGACAGCCCCAGCATTTT. Protein product: CASRGDRGGQPQHF.